This T cell receptor (beta chain) is drawn from a study of T cell responses to AZD1222 COVID-19 vaccine (dated by TCRdb to the early 2020s). Context from the whole study: AZD1222 recipients with second doses at about 4 weeks or about 12 weeks were pooled, because spike-specific TCR depth and breadth did not differ between schedules. Trial participants were enrolled by age into subgroups of 18-55, 56-69 and 70-plus years, and roughly 160, 29 and 62 TCR-sequenced participants, respectively, were included in these subgroups. TCR sequencing was performed for about 250 trial participants, of whom about 200 were given two doses of AZD1222 and about 25 were given two doses of MenACWY control vaccine.

This clone was recorded only once. What this receptor recognizes is not known. No base qualities exist here, and no much larger clone lies one base off it. Beyond this particular receptor, the publication reports: The whole spike protein was spanned by vaccine-associated CD4 TCRs, and dominant responses were seen in regions 160-218 and 743-854. Conclusions about previously exposed vaccinees are limited, since just a handful of AZD1222 recipients were seropositive for SARS-CoV-2 at baseline. Most participants were white British and females outnumbered males, and the authors suggested that clonal diversity may have been underestimated. Because no samples from the day 14 peak response were available, repertoires could be characterized only after the peak T cell response. A significant rise in spike-specific TCR breadth and depth was observed after two AZD1222 doses relative to day 0 and relative to MenACWY recipients. Reportedly, close to half of the unique spike-specific TCRs recognized epitopes lying outside the regions that are mutated in the B.1.351 and B.1.1.7 variants. The 56-69-year group was small, and its depth increase did not reach significance, likely because of low power.

The CDR3 regions of human TCRbeta chains were analyzed by immunosequencing. As for how the authors treated the data: TCRs in the repertoires were matched against a reference library of SARS-CoV-2-specific TCRs that had been generated with the MIRA antigen-specificity platform. Breadth was defined as the fraction of unique TCRs that were SARS-CoV-2-associated, and depth was defined as the fraction of total T cells that were SARS-CoV-2-associated. Each spike-specific TCR was assigned to its reactive spike region and to a CD4 or CD8 class using the MIRA data. Log10-transformed breadth and depth values were compared by one-way ANOVA with Sidak's multiple comparisons tests. The table was pulled from immuneACCESS by TCRdb, which kept in-frame rearrangements only. Such tables lose some clones; where checked, under half of the loss comes from unresolved V genes, and the rest has no known cause. The V and J calls and clone size come from that table; D and trimming were worked out from the DNA. For this sample there are roughly 120,000 clones; about nine tenths appear just once. About 1.2% of the sample rests with the top ten.

What this sample's time point label stands for: baseline before first vaccination. Vaccinee samples were obtained from the UK trials COV001 and COV002, which included a single-blind randomized controlled phase 2/3 trial of AZD1222 (ChAdOx1 nCoV-19) in healthy adults. For TCRbeta chain sequencing, PBMC samples were collected from trial participants at day 0 and at day 28 after the second dose. Inclusive of the bounding cysteine and phenylalanine, the CDR3 is 14 residues long. Here the CDR3 DNA is all that survives: 42 bases in frame from base 1. CDR1 and CDR2, looked up from the germline V gene (reference sequence), are LNHDA and SQIVND. Trimming removed 7 bases from V and 4 bases from J, leaving 14 bases between the germline ends.

The receptor was isolated from an adult in good health. Recombination linked TRBV19 to TRBJ2-1; TRBD2 is a possible D gene, resting on 5 matching bases. The sequenced sample was peripheral blood, obtained on day 0 of AZD1222 vaccination. The bases read TGTGCCAGTACCACCACGTGGGAGTACAATGAGCAGTTCTTC. This encodes CASTTTWEYNEQFF.